Below are 5 T cell receptor beta chains sequenced from a single sample in a study of shared clonotypes between healthy human individuals. Some clones are missing from TCRdb's copy, which holds only in-frame ones; the method was immunoSEQ multiplex PCR. The profile shows about 1.1 million clones, roughly 80% of them singletons. The sample comprised memory CD4+ T cells from PBMCs. The subset is: CD45RA-negative fraction. The origin of the receptors is a young man in good health. Some clones in this sample may be carry-over from other donors' samples.

The rearrangement uses TRBV5-4 and TRBJ2-5; D unresolved. Trimming took 4 bases from V and 1 from J, leaving 8 bases between them. The CDR3 consists of 13 residues. Germline CDR1 and CDR2: SGHNT and YYREEE (reference sequence). CDR3 amino acids: CASSPDGQETQYF. The CDR3, as DNA: TGTGCCAGCAGCCCGGACGGCCAAGAGACCCAGTACTTC.

This clone was picked up a small number of times. This sequence joins TRBV7-9 and TRBJ1-1; D call uncertain. The V end was cut by 3 bases, the J end by 1 base, with 6 bases between. The CDR3 is 13 amino acids. CDR1 and CDR2 (germline): SEHNR, FQNEAQ (reference sequence). This CDR3 reads CASSFVWNTEAFF. CDR3 coding DNA: TGTGCCAGCAGCTTCGTCTGGAACACTGAAGCTTTCTTT.

V gene TRBV29-1 combines with J gene TRBJ1-1, with D tentatively TRBD1 (6 bases). CDR3 size: 12 residues. Germline loops: CDR1 SQVTM, CDR2 ANQGSEA. Trimming removed 1 base at V and 3 bases at J, with 6 bases between. The CDR3, as DNA: TGCAGCGTTGAAGCAGGGGACACTGAAGCTTTCTTT. Translating gives CSVEAGDTEAFF.

The V gene is TRBV28, the J gene TRBJ2-1; 9 nucleotides agree with TRBD2. V shed 7 bases, J shed 10 bases, and the junction held 14 bases outside the gene matches. Germline V gives CDR1 MDHEN, CDR2 SYDVKM. This CDR3 has 15 amino acids. The CDR3 DNA reads TGTGCCAGCACCCCCCAAGGTAGCGGGAGACGAGAGCAGTTCTTC. Amino acid sequence: CASTPQGSGRREQFF.

The J gene is TRBJ2-3, the V gene TRBV6-1; 12 nucleotides align to TRBD2. Germline assignment: CDR1 MNHNS and CDR2 SASEGT. CDR3 length: 14 residues. V lost 5 bases to trimming and J lost 6 bases; unmatched junction nucleotides: 3. The CDR3 DNA reads as TGTGCCAGCAGTCTAACTAGCGGGAGGGATACGCAGTATTTT. Translated, it gives CASSLTSGRDTQYF.